These 23 T cell receptor beta chains were sequenced from one sample in a study of T cell clones after liver transplantation. Some clones are missing from TCRdb's copy, which holds only in-frame ones; the method was immunoSEQ multiplex PCR. Of 18,000 or so clones listed, approximately 90% are singletons. Specimen: CD8+ T cells from blood, collected roughly 3.5 years after liver transplant. Receptors originate from a human patient who received a liver transplant. The graft donor may be the source of some T cells.

The chain is built from TRBV7-2 and TRBJ2-1; 10 positions match TRBD2. The CDR3 extends over 18 amino acids. Unmatched junction bases numbered 11, after V lost 3 bases and J lost 3 bases. Per the germline V gene, CDR1 is SGHTA and CDR2 is FQGNSA. CDR3 DNA: TGTGCCAGCAGCTTGGAGAGTCTAGCGGGAGACCTCTACAATGAGCAGTTCTTC. This sequence encodes CASSLESLAGDLYNEQFF.

The rearrangement uses TRBV27 and TRBJ2-1; 8 nucleotides align to TRBD2. CDR1 is MNHEY, CDR2 SMNVEV, per germline (reference sequence). This CDR3 is built from 17 residues. J lost 3 bases, V lost 0 bases, and 7 bases had no gene match. The CDR3 region is CASSLSLGSGSYNEQFF. For the CDR3, the DNA is TGTGCCAGCAGTTTATCTCTAGGAAGCGGGAGCTACAATGAGCAGTTCTTC.

The chain employs TRBV10-2 and TRBJ2-3, with 10 positions matching TRBD2. The germline V gene encodes CDR1 WSHSY and CDR2 SAAADI. The CDR3 length is 15 residues. Trimming took 2 bases from V and 1 from J; bases not matched to a gene: 0. CDR3: CASSEGTSGTDTQYF. CDR3 nucleotide sequence: TGCGCCAGCAGTGAGGGGACTAGCGGCACAGATACGCAGTATTTT.

This chain joins TRBV5-6 and TRBJ2-7; D tentatively reads TRBD1 or TRBD2 (5 bases each). V gave up 4 bases and J gave up 9 bases, with 23 bases separating them. The CDR3 runs 15 residues. The germline V gene encodes CDR1 SGHDT and CDR2 YYEEEE. The CDR3 bases are TGTGCCAGCAGCCCCGAGAGGGGCGAACTACGAGTGCAGTACTTC. Its translation: CASSPERGELRVQYF.

The chain couples TRBV6-5 to TRBJ2-7; 11 bases fit TRBD1. Trimming removed 2 bases from V and 2 bases from J; junction bases left unmatched: 2. Germline-derived CDR1 and CDR2 are MNHEY and SVGAGI. The CDR3 length is 15 residues. The CDR3 DNA sequence: TGTGCCAGCAGTTACGGACAGGGGGCGGCCTACGAGCAGTACTTC. It codes for CASSYGQGAAYEQYF.

The chain couples TRBV7-9 to TRBJ2-7, with TRBD2 as a possible D gene (6 bases). Germline assignment: CDR1 SEHNR and CDR2 FQNEAQ (reference sequence). V was cut by 5 bases and J by 6 bases, with 14 bases left in between. The CDR3 is 13 residues long. The CDR3 loop is CASSPGESREQYF. As DNA, the CDR3 is TGTGCCAGCAGCCCGGGGGAATCACGCGAGCAGTACTTC.

The chain employs TRBV6-5 and TRBJ2-7; no firm D call. Trimming pared 6 bases from V and 0 bases from J, leaving 12 bases between. This CDR3 has 14 amino acids. The germline gives CDR1 MNHEY, CDR2 SVGAGI. The CDR3 sequence: CASSSDILSYEQYF. DNA of the CDR3: TGTGCCAGCAGCTCCGACATCCTCTCCTACGAGCAGTACTTC.

This chain uses TRBV28 with TRBJ1-1; D is undetermined. The V and J ends lost 3 bases and 0 bases respectively, with 11 bases between them. Germline CDR1 is MDHEN and CDR2 is SYDVKM. This CDR3 region has 15 residues. This CDR3 reads CASSFEKEVNTEAFF. CDR3 DNA sequence: TGTGCCAGCAGTTTCGAGAAGGAAGTGAACACTGAAGCTTTCTTT.

This clone occurred once. The chain uses TRBV4-1 and TRBJ2-5; D is undetermined. CDR3 size: 13 residues. CDR1 is MGHRA and CDR2 is YSYEKL in the germline V gene. Trimming took 0 bases from V and 3 from J, leaving 5 bases between them. The chain's CDR3 is CASSQEREETQYF. CDR3 in DNA: TGCGCCAGCAGCCAAGAACGGGAAGAGACCCAGTACTTC.

The rearrangement uses TRBV7-3 and TRBJ2-1; perhaps TRBD2 as D (5 bases). The germline V gene encodes CDR1 SGHTA and CDR2 FQGTGA. The CDR3 consists of 14 residues. With 5 bases removed from V and 6 bases from J, the gap between germline ends came to 14 bases. The CDR3 nucleotides are TGTGCCAGCAGCCCGAATCTAGCAGGCAATGAGCAGTTCTTC. It translates to CASSPNLAGNEQFF.

This clone has a handful of counts. The J gene is TRBJ1-2, the V gene TRBV28; D gene ambiguous. Germline V lookup: CDR1 MDHEN, CDR2 SYDVKM. The CDR3 totals 15 residues. With 5 bases removed from V and 1 base from J, the gap between germline ends came to 14 bases. The CDR3 DNA reads as TGTGCCAGCAGTCCCTACCGGACGGTTAACTATGGCTACACCTTC. Translated: CASSPYRTVNYGYTF.

The V call is TRBV27, the J call TRBJ2-1; no reliable D call. This CDR3 has 15 residues. The germline V gene encodes CDR1 MNHEY and CDR2 SMNVEV (reference sequence). V lost 3 bases to trimming and J lost 7 bases, with 16 bases between them. CDR3 in DNA: TGTGCCAGCAGTTTGGGGATTAGAAGCTCTAATGAGCAGTTCTTC. Residues: CASSLGIRSSNEQFF.

The gene calls are TRBV5-1 and TRBJ1-1; D is undetermined. Trimming stripped 6 bases from V and 5 bases from J, with 11 bases between. CDR1 is SGHRS, CDR2 YFSETQ, per germline. This CDR3 comprises 12 residues. CDR3 region: CASTNDRTEAFF. CDR3 nucleotide sequence: TGCGCCAGCACCAACGACCGGACTGAAGCTTTCTTT.

This chain joins TRBV6-5 and TRBJ1-1; TRBD1 might be the D (5 bases). In germline, CDR1 is MNHEY, CDR2 SVGAGI. Trimming removed 6 bases from V and 6 bases from J, with 8 bases in between. The CDR3 has 11 amino acids. The CDR3 is CASRKGPEAFF. The CDR3 nucleotides read TGTGCCAGCAGAAAGGGACCTGAAGCTTTCTTT.

This clone showed up just a few times. V is TRBV2 and J is TRBJ1-1; possible D gene TRBD1, 5 bases. This CDR3 is built from 12 residues. V dropped 5 bases and J dropped 10 bases, with 14 bases sitting between them. Germline V CDR1 and CDR2: SNHLY, FYNNEI. The CDR3 sequence: CASSIGTRGAFF. CDR3 in DNA: TGTGCCAGCAGTATCGGGACCCGGGGAGCTTTCTTT.

The rearrangement joins TRBV10-1 to TRBJ2-1; D possibly uses TRBD1 or TRBD2 (5 bases each). Germline V lookup: CDR1 WNHNN, CDR2 SYGVQD (reference sequence). The CDR3 contains 16 residues. V dropped 0 bases and J dropped 4 bases, with 13 bases sitting between them. CDR3 residues: CASSESLGDVYNEQFF. Written as DNA, the CDR3 is TGCGCCAGCAGTGAGTCCTTAGGGGACGTATACAATGAGCAGTTCTTC.

This clone was counted a single time. In DNA, the CDR3 is TGTGCCAGTAGTCCGGAGGGACAGATGAACACTGAAGCTTTCTTT. Translating gives CASSPEGQMNTEAFF. The chain joins TRBV19 to TRBJ1-1; 7 nucleotides align to TRBD1. This CDR3 is 15 amino acids long. The V gene end was trimmed by 5 bases and the J gene end by 0 bases; junction bases not matched to a gene: 6. Germline lookup yields CDR1 LNHDA and CDR2 SQIVND (reference sequence).

This chain uses TRBV5-6 with TRBJ2-1, with D possibly matching TRBD1 (6 bases). CDR3 size: 11 residues. Germline loops: CDR1 SGHDT, CDR2 YYEEEE. V lost 3 bases, J lost 12 bases, and 10 bases lay in between. CDR3 nucleotide sequence: TGTGCCAGCAGCTCTGGACAGTTGCAGTTCTTC. Translation: CASSSGQLQFF.

V is TRBV6-5 and J is TRBJ1-4, with TRBD1 matching 8 bases. The CDR3 runs to 15 residues. Germline CDR1 and CDR2: MNHEY and SVGAGI. J gave up 5 bases and V 5 bases, and 7 bases lay outside the gene matches. In DNA form, the CDR3 reads TGTGCCAGCAGTCCCTCTGGGACAGGAAATGAAAAACTGTTTTTT. Its protein is CASSPSGTGNEKLFF.

The CDR3 sequence is CARGGLGRLAGGHDEQFF. The CDR3 DNA follows: TGCGCCAGGGGTGGTCTGGGACGACTAGCGGGAGGGCACGATGAGCAGTTCTTC. This chain joins TRBV10-1 and TRBJ2-1; 14 bases are shared with TRBD2. Germline loops: CDR1 WNHNN, CDR2 SYGVQD (reference sequence). After removal of 9 bases from V and 8 bases from J, the junction contained 18 bases not matched to a gene. The CDR3 is 18 residues long.

CDR3 region: CAISESTLYEQYF. The CDR3 DNA follows: TGTGCCATCAGTGAGTCGACCCTCTACGAGCAGTACTTC. V is TRBV10-3 and J is TRBJ2-7; no definite D call. The CDR3 covers 13 residues. The germline V and J ends were trimmed by 0 bases and 3 bases, with 6 bases remaining between them. CDR1 ENHRY and CDR2 SYGVKD come from the germline V gene.

The sample holds one count of this clone. CDR3 bases: TGTGCCAGCAGTTTATACGGGAACGAGCAGTACTTC. Protein product: CASSLYGNEQYF. This chain links TRBV27 with TRBJ2-7, with D perhaps matching TRBD2 (5 bases). The germline V gene has CDR1 MNHEY and CDR2 SMNVEV (reference sequence). V was trimmed by 1 base and J by 5 bases, leaving 6 bases between them. The CDR3 runs to 12 residues.

The V call is TRBV19, the J call TRBJ2-1; no firm D call. CDR1 and CDR2 from the germline V gene are LNHDA and SQIVND (reference sequence). The CDR3 has 15 amino acids. V lost 5 bases and J 1 base, leaving 12 bases between the germline ends. CDR3 DNA sequence: TGTGCCAGTAGTGAGGCGGATTTATCCTACAATGAGCAGTTCTTC. Protein: CASSEADLSYNEQFF. Using reference TRBV19 and TRBJ2-1 for the parts outside the CDR3, the full variable domain is DGGITQSPKYLFRKEGQNVTLSCEQNLNHDAMYWYRQDPGQGLRLIYYSQIVNDFQKGDIAEGYSVSREKKESFPLTVTSAQKNPTAFYLCASSEADLSYNEQFFGPGTRLTVL.